This is a list of T cell receptor beta chains from one sample in a study of cytomegalovirus exposure and HLA in healthy donors. Generated by immunoSEQ multiplex PCR, the TCRdb table keeps only in-frame clones and is missing some. Of approximately 110,000 clones in the sample, 74% were seen once. Sample: PBMCs. The receptors here all came from a woman aged 50 to 60 in good health and CMV-seropositive. CDR3s include the opening cysteine and the closing phenylalanine or tryptophan. A D gene is named only where the DNA matches it firmly. Not every row has a clone size; where given, it reads once, few, many or a size class.

TRBD2	TRBV6-1	TRBJ2-2	NA	14	TGTGCCAGTCATAGCGGGGGGCACACCGGGGAGCTGTTTTTT	CASHSGGHTGELFF
NA	TRBV2	TRBJ1-2	NA	13	TGTGCCAGCAGGACCCAGGGGCCCCCTGGCTACACCTTC	CASRTQGPPGYTF
TRBD1	TRBV5-1	TRBJ1-6	NA	16	TGCGCCAGCAGTGTAGATTCGGGACAGGGAGGTTCACCCCTCCACTTT	CASSVDSGQGGSPLHF
NA	TRBV7-9	TRBJ2-2	few	15	TGTTCCAGCAGCTTAGGAGGGTCGAACACCGGGGAGCTGTTTTTT	CSSSLGGSNTGELFF
NA	TRBV2	TRBJ2-5	NA	12	TGTGCCAGCAGTGAAGGGGTAGCGTCCCAGTACTTC	CASSEGVASQYF
NA	TRBV25-1	TRBJ2-2	NA	14	TGTGCCAGCAGTGCAGTTCAGAACACCGGGGAGCTGTTTTTT	CASSAVQNTGELFF
NA	TRBV11-1	TRBJ2-1	NA	13	TGTGCCAGCAGCTTAGCCCGTTACAATGAGCAGTTCTTC	CASSLARYNEQFF
TRBD1	TRBV7-9	TRBJ1-1	NA	15	TGTGCCAGCAGCGGGGGGACAGTCCTGAACACTGAAGCTTTCTTT	CASSGGTVLNTEAFF
NA	TRBV29-1	TRBJ2-7	NA	13	TGCAGCGTGAGACAGGCTATGCCCTACGAGCAGTACTTC	CSVRQAMPYEQYF
TRBD2	TRBV4-1	TRBJ2-1	few	16	TGCGCCAGCAGCCGAATAGCGGGGGGTAGATACAATGAGCAGTTCTTC	CASSRIAGGRYNEQFF
NA	TRBV10-3	TRBJ2-1	NA	14	TGTGCCATCACCCTCGGTCCCCTGAAGAATGAGCAGTTCTTC	CAITLGPLKNEQFF
NA	TRBV2	TRBJ1-3	NA	13	TGTGCCAGCAGTGCCCAGGGCCGAAACACCATATATTTT	CASSAQGRNTIYF
TRBD1	TRBV10-3	TRBJ2-7	once	15	TGTGCCATCAGAGACTCCGGGACAGACTCCTACGAGCAGTACTTC	CAIRDSGTDSYEQYF
TRBD1	TRBV14	TRBJ2-7	NA	15	TGTGCCAGCAGCCAAGGGACAGGGTGGTCCTACGAGCAGTACTTC	CASSQGTGWSYEQYF
TRBD1	TRBV7-2	TRBJ1-4	few	15	TGTGCCACCTCGCTGGGGGGACAGAGTAATGAAAAACTGTTTTTT	CATSLGGQSNEKLFF
TRBD1	TRBV6-6	TRBJ1-2	once	13	TGTGCCAGCAGTAGGGGACAGGGTAATGGCTACACCTTC	CASSRGQGNGYTF
TRBD2	TRBV29-1	TRBJ2-3	NA	13	TGCAGCGTTCTAGCGGTGGTGGGTTCAGGGCAGTATTTT	CSVLAVVGSGQYF
TRBD2	TRBV10-3	TRBJ2-3	NA	17	TGTGCCATCAGTGGGGGACTAGCGGGGGGTCGTACAGATACGCAGTATTTT	CAISGGLAGGRTDTQYF
NA	TRBV6-5	TRBJ2-7	NA	12	TGTGCCAGCAGGAAGAGAAACTACGAGCAGTACTTC	CASRKRNYEQYF
NA	TRBV5-1	TRBJ1-3	NA	14	TGCGCCAGCAGCTTGGTCGGGGCTGGAAACACCATATATTTT	CASSLVGAGNTIYF
TRBD1	TRBV15	TRBJ2-5	NA	15	TGTGCCACCAGCAGGGGGGACAGCTTACAAGAGACCCAGTACTTC	CATSRGDSLQETQYF
NA	TRBV14	TRBJ2-1	NA	16	TGTGCCAGCAGCCAACCCACGGGGGACCTTCGGAATGAGCAGTTCTTC	CASSQPTGDLRNEQFF
TRBD1	TRBV5-1	TRBJ2-1	NA	17	TGCGCCAGCAGCTTGGCCCCCGGACAGGGCTCCTACAATGAGCAGTTCTTC	CASSLAPGQGSYNEQFF
NA	TRBV2	TRBJ2-7	NA	11	TGTGCCAGCACGTCGGGAGACGAGCAGTACTTC	CASTSGDEQYF
TRBD1	TRBV6-1	TRBJ1-5	NA	14	TGTGCCAGCAGCGGGACAGGGGGCTATCAGCCCCAGCATTTT	CASSGTGGYQPQHF
NA	TRBV10-3	TRBJ1-3	NA	14	TGTGCCATCCCCAAACCCGGTTCCGGAAACACCATATATTTT	CAIPKPGSGNTIYF
NA	TRBV6-5	TRBJ1-2	many	16	TGTGCCAGCAGTTACTCGAGTATAGGGGTTACTTATGGCTACACCTTC	CASSYSSIGVTYGYTF
NA	TRBV6-5	TRBJ1-2	NA	15	TGTGCCAGCAGTTACTCAAGTGGGGGGGCGGGCGGCTACACCTTC	CASSYSSGGAGGYTF
TRBD1	TRBV2	TRBJ1-5	NA	17	TGTGCCAGCAGCCGATCGGACAGGAAGGGTAGCAATCAGCCCCAGCATTTT	CASSRSDRKGSNQPQHF
TRBD1	TRBV7-8	TRBJ1-5	once	15	TGTGCCAGCAGCCCGGGACAGGGAGCAAATCAGCCCCAGCATTTT	CASSPGQGANQPQHF